The clone carrying this T cell receptor (beta chain) was counted at least ten times. This record comes from a study of blood T cells in healthy people across ages. A second roughly 6 to 11 cycle PCR used barcoded and J-beta primers. MiXCR, run by TCRdb on the 5' RACE reads, gives a single entry per CDR3 protein. The sample lists 600,000 or so distinct CDR3 sequences, around 48% occurring once. Germline V CDR1 and CDR2: MNHNY, SVGAGI (reference sequence). Trimming took 5 bases from V and 9 from J; bases not matched to a gene: 7. This CDR3 is built from 14 residues. The sequenced sample consisted of blood. The sequence was obtained from an elderly man in good health. This chain uses TRBV6-6 with TRBJ2-1, with TRBD2 identical over 10 bases. In DNA form, the CDR3 reads TGTGCCAGCAGTGCTAGCGGGAGTGTTGGTGAGCAGTTCTTC. It yields the protein CASSASGSVGEQFF.